This T cell receptor (beta chain) emerged from a study of T-cell reconstitution after alpha-beta-depleted transplantation in children (dated by TCRdb to the mid-2010s). In terms of the full investigation: The study quantitatively tracked T-cell immune reconstitution after TCRalphabeta/CD19-depleted allogeneic hematopoietic cell transplantation in children using TCR repertoire profiling.

Note on this clonotype: Its specific antigen is unknown. Qualities for individual bases were not recorded, and no much larger clone is one base off.

The library came from PCR. TCRdb records Illumina HiSeq 2500 as the sequencer. TCR library preparation used molecular barcoding, with unique molecular identifiers applied to normalize quantification of the TCRbeta repertoire. TCRdb reprocessing: public reads trimmed at Q25 with fastp, clones called with MiXCR, in-frame beta chains kept. Each record represents a unique CDR3 protein, reported with the most common genes and DNA among its rows. The sample table shows about 500,000 distinct CDR3 sequences, and 32% are seen once. The ten top clones hold 2.4% of the sample. The junction carries 15 bases between V and J, which are trimmed by 1 base and 5 bases respectively. From its cysteine to its phenylalanine, the CDR3 spans 16 amino acids. Of all the DNA, just the CDR3 is kept, 48 bases in frame from base 1. From a lookup of the germline V gene (reference sequence), CDR1 and CDR2 are SEHNR and FQNEAQ.

The sample here was PBMCs from the stem cell graft donor, taken from the stem cell graft. The receptor comes from a human donor who donated a stem cell graft to a child with aplastic anemia. The chain employs TRBV7-9 and TRBJ2-1; the D gene lacks a confident call. The CDR3 reads CASSLVGRGGNNEQFF. The nucleotide sequence reads as follows: TGTGCCAGCAGCTTAGTAGGTAGAGGTGGGAACAATGAGCAGTTCTTC. Full variable domain (CDR3 extended with the reference TRBV7-9 and TRBJ2-1 proteins): DTGVSQNPRHKITKRGQNVTFRCDPISEHNRLYWYRQTLGQGPEFLTYFQNEAQLEKSRLLSDRFSAERPKGSFSTLEIQRTEQGDSAMYLCASSLVGRGGNNEQFFGPGTRLTVL.